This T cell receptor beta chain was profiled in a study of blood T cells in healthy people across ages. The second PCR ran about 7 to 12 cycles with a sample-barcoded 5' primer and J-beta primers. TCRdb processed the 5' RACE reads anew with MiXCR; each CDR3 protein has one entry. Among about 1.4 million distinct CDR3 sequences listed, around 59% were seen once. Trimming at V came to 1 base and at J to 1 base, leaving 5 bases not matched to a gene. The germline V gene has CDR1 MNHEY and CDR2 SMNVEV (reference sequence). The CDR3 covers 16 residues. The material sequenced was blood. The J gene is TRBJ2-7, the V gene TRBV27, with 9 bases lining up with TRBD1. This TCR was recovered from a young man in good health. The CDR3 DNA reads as TGTGCCAGCAGTTTATATGGGACAGGGTCGTCCTACGAGCAGTACTTC. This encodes CASSLYGTGSSYEQYF.